This note documents a single T cell receptor beta chain sequence. These data come from a study of blood T cell repertoires in COVID-19. Patients from Seattle were sampled longitudinally, starting during active infection. Per the original data handling: Reference gene primer amplification yielded estimated nucleated cell counts. Assay: immunoSEQ multiplex PCR; the TCRdb copy retains only in-frame clones and omits some. The D gene and trimming were derived from the DNA, and the V and J assignments and clone size from that table. The repertoire includes fewer than 200,000 clones, around 81% of them detected once, and 10% to 15% sits in the top ten. The CDR3 extends over 15 amino acids. V shed 4 bases and J 0 bases; nucleotides not matched to a gene: 2. Germline V gene lookup returns CDR1 LGHNA and CDR2 YSLEER.

Sequencing was done on a sample of peripheral blood. V usage is TRBV4-3 and J usage is TRBJ2-1, with TRBD1 identical over 8 bases. This receptor was obtained from a woman aged 80 or older with COVID-19, enrolled during active disease. The CDR3 DNA reads as TGCGCCAGCAGCCCGGACAGGGACTCCTACAATGAGCAGTTCTTC. This codes for CASSPDRDSYNEQFF.